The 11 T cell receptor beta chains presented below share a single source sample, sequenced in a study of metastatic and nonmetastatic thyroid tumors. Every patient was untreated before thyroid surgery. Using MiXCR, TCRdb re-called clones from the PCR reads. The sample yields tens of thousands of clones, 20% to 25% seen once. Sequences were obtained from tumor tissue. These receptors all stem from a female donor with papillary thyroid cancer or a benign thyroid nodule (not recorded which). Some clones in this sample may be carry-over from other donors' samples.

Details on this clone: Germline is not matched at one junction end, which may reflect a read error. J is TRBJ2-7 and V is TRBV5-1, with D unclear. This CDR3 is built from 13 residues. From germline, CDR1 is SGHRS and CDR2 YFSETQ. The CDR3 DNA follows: TGCGCCAGCATCCCCGTAGGCTACTACGAGCAGTACTTT. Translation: CASIPVGYYEQYF.

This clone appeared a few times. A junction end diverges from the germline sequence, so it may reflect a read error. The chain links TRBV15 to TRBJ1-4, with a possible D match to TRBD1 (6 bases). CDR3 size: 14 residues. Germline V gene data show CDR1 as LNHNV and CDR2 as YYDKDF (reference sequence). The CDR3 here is CATRRGREDEKLFF. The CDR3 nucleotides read TGTGCCACCAGGAGGGGGAGGGAAGATGAGAAACTGTTTTTT.

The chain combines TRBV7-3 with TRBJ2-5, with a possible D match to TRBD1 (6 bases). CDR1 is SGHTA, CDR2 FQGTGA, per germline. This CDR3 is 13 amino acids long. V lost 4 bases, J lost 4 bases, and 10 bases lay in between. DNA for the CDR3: TGTGCCAGCAGCTCAGGGGTGGCAGAGACCCAGTACTTC. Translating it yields CASSSGVAETQYF.

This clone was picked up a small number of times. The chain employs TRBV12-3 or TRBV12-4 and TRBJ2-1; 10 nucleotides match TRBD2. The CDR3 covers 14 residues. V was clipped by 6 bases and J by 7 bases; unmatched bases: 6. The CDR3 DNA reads TGTGCCAGCAGCCGACTAGCGGGCGGGAATGAGCAGTTCTTC. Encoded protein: CASSRLAGGNEQFF.

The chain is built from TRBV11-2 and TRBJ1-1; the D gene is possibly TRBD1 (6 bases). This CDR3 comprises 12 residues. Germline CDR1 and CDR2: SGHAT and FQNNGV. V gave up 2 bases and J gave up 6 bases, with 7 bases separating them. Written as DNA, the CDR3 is TGTGCCAGCAGCTTAACAGGGTCTGAAGCTTTCTTT. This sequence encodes CASSLTGSEAFF.

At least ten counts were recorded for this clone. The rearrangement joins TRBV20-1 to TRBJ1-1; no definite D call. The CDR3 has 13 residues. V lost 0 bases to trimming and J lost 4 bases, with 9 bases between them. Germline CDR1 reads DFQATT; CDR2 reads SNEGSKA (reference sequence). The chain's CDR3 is CSARDSPPTEAFF. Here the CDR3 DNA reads TGCAGTGCTAGAGATAGCCCCCCCACTGAAGCTTTCTTT.

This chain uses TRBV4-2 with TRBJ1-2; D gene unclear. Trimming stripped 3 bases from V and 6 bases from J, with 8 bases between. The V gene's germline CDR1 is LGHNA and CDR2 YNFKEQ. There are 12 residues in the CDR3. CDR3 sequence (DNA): TGTGCCAGCAGCCATACAGATAATGGCTACACCTTC. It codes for CASSHTDNGYTF.

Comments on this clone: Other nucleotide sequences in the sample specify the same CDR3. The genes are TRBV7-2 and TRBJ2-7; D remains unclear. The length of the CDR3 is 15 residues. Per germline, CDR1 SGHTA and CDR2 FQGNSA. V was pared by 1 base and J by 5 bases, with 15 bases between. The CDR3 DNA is TGTGCCAGCAGCTTAGGTCCTGGCACCTACAACGAGCAGTACTTC. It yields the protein CASSLGPGTYNEQYF.

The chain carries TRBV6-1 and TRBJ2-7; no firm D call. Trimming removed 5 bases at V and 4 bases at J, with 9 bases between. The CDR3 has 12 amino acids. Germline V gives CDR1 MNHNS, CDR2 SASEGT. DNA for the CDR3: TGTGCCAGCAGTCAAGTAGGGTACGAGCAGTACTTC. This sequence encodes CASSQVGYEQYF.

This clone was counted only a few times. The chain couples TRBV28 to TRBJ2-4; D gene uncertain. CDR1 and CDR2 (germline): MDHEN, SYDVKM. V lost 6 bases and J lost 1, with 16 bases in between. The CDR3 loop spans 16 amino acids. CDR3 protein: CASSPLLGPAKNIQYF. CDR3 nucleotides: TGTGCCAGCAGCCCCTTATTAGGGCCGGCCAAAAACATTCAGTACTTC.

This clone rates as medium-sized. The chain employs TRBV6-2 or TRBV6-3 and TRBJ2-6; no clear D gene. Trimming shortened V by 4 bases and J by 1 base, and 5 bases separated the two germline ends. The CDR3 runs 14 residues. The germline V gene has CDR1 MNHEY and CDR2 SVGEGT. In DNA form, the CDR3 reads TGTGCCAGCAGTTTGGCGTCTGGGGCCAACGTCCTGACTTTC. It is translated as CASSLASGANVLTF.